Below are 21 T cell receptor beta chains sequenced from a single sample in a study of cytomegalovirus exposure and HLA in healthy donors. Vbeta (60) and Jbeta (13) primers were used in the PCR. Measured with immunoSEQ multiplex PCR; TCRdb has only the in-frame clones, and not every one. The profile covers roughly 130,000 clones, with 70% to 75% appearing a single time and about 2.1% taken by the ten largest. Sequencing input: PBMCs. All receptors come from a woman aged 40-49 years in good health and CMV-seropositive.

The V gene is TRBV6-1, the J gene TRBJ2-1; 11 bases fit TRBD2. The CDR3 has 15 residues. Trimming cost V 5 bases and J 2 bases; bases outside gene matches: 2. CDR1 and CDR2 (germline): MNHNS, SASEGT. CDR3 loop: CASSRLAGPYNEQFF. The CDR3 coding sequence is TGTGCCAGCAGTAGACTAGCGGGACCCTACAATGAGCAGTTCTTC.

V is TRBV1 and J is TRBJ2-3; the table's D call of TRBD1 was not tested on the DNA. TRBV1 constitutes a pseudogene. CDR3 length: 14 amino acids. The CDR3 bases are TGCACGCCCGGGGACAGTGGGATTAGGCATACGCAGTATTTT. Its protein product is CTPGDSGIRHTQYF.

The chain carries TRBV10-3 and TRBJ2-7; 7 bases align to TRBD1. The germline V gene encodes CDR1 ENHRY and CDR2 SYGVKD. The CDR3 sequence is 15 residues long. Germline trimming cut 0 bases from V and 2 bases from J; bases unmatched to any gene: 4. The CDR3 reads CAISESRQGTYEQYF. In DNA, the CDR3 is TGTGCCATCAGTGAGTCCCGACAGGGAACCTACGAGCAGTACTTC.

CDR3 nucleotides: TGCGCCAGCAGCCCGGGGGACCTGTACGAGCAGTACTTC. It yields the protein CASSPGDLYEQYF. The chain uses TRBV5-1 and TRBJ2-5; D may be TRBD2 (6 bases). Judging by the DNA end, TRBJ2-7 fits better; the J call may be wrong. The CDR3 extends over 13 amino acids. Germline CDR1 is SGHRS and CDR2 is YFSETQ.

CDR3 in amino acids: CASSQSTPTGLNYGYTF. In DNA form, the CDR3 reads TGTGCCAGCAGCCAGTCCACCCCGACAGGGTTGAACTATGGCTACACCTTC. The genes are TRBV4-2 and TRBJ1-2; 7 nucleotides agree with TRBD1. CDR3 length: 17 amino acids. Germline assignment: CDR1 LGHNA and CDR2 YNFKEQ. V lost 3 bases and J lost 2; bases outside the gene matches: 12.

The genes are TRBV7-8 and TRBJ1-2; 7 positions match TRBD1. Germline-derived CDR1 and CDR2 are SGHVS and FQNEAQ. CDR3 size: 15 residues. V shed 1 base and J 14 bases; nucleotides not matched to a gene: 16. CDR3 region: CASSLDSGRGRVETF. The CDR3 region has the DNA TGTGCCAGCAGCTTAGATTCCGGGAGGGGGCGTGTTGAAACCTTC.

This clone came up once. This CDR3 is CASSPSTGGGRTGELFF. In DNA, the CDR3 is TGCGCCAGCAGCCCCTCGACAGGGGGCGGTCGCACCGGGGAGCTGTTTTTT. V and J are TRBV4-1 and TRBJ2-2; 10 nucleotides match TRBD1. Germline V gene data show CDR1 as MGHRA and CDR2 as YSYEKL. Trimming at V came to 4 bases and at J to 4 bases, leaving 9 bases not matched to a gene. The CDR3 sequence is 17 residues long.

The chain recombines TRBV6-5 with TRBJ1-5; D remains unclear. The CDR3 runs to 15 residues. V lost 2 bases and J 0 bases, leaving 8 bases between the germline ends. Germline CDR1 is MNHEY and CDR2 is SVGAGI. CDR3 sequence (DNA): TGTGCCAGCAGTTACAACCCCTATAGCAATCAGCCCCAGCATTTT. Its protein product is CASSYNPYSNQPQHF.

The chain employs TRBV18 and TRBJ2-7; TRBD2 agrees at 9 bases. Germline V CDR1 and CDR2: KGHSH, LQKENI. The CDR3 is made up of 16 amino acids. The V segment lost 0 bases and the J segment 2 bases; nucleotides outside the gene matches: 5. CDR3 sequence: CASSPPLSGSPYEQYF. CDR3 sequence (DNA): TGTGCCAGCTCACCACCGCTTAGCGGGAGCCCCTACGAGCAGTACTTC.

This clone has a single count. V gene TRBV28 combines with J gene TRBJ2-6; 9 nucleotides align to TRBD1. CDR3 length: 17 amino acids. Trimming removed 7 bases from V and 0 bases from J; junction bases left unmatched: 7. Germline V gives CDR1 MDHEN, CDR2 SYDVKM. The CDR3 is CASKPGQGFSGANVLTF. The CDR3 DNA reads TGTGCCAGCAAACCGGGACAGGGCTTCTCTGGGGCCAACGTCCTGACTTTC.

The CDR3 is CASSLQGRNQPQHF. The CDR3 DNA reads TGTGCCAGCAGCCTACAGGGTAGGAATCAGCCCCAGCATTTT. The rearrangement uses TRBV7-9 and TRBJ1-5; possibly TRBD1 for D (6 bases). The germline gives CDR1 SEHNR, CDR2 FQNEAQ (reference sequence). This CDR3 region has 14 residues. The germline V and J ends were trimmed by 5 bases and 4 bases, with 12 bases remaining between them.

V and J are TRBV5-1 and TRBJ1-1, with D possibly TRBD1 on 6 matching bases. CDR3 length equals 15 residues. Trimming cost V 0 bases and J 4 bases, with 13 bases left between them. The germline CDR1 and CDR2 sequences are SGHRS and YFSETQ. The CDR3 nucleotides are TGCGCCAGCAGCTTGGCTGCAGGGGTGTTCACTGAAGCTTTCTTT. It translates to CASSLAAGVFTEAFF.

V usage is TRBV7-3 and J usage is TRBJ2-5; D is perhaps TRBD2 (7 bases). Germline V gene lookup returns CDR1 SGHTA and CDR2 FQGTGA. The CDR3 runs 16 residues. The V end was cut by 1 base, the J end by 5 bases, with 17 bases between. CDR3 nucleotide sequence: TGTGCCAGCAGCTTAAGGGCGGGGGCCAGCATTGAGACCCAGTACTTC. Translating it yields CASSLRAGASIETQYF.

J is TRBJ1-5 and V is TRBV2; 7 bases map to TRBD1. The V segment lost 3 bases and the J segment 7 bases; nucleotides outside the gene matches: 9. This CDR3 comprises 15 residues. Germline V gene sequence: CDR1 SNHLY, CDR2 FYNNEI. This CDR3 is CASSDWDSALQPQHF. CDR3 sequence (DNA): TGTGCCAGCAGTGATTGGGACAGTGCCTTGCAGCCCCAGCATTTT.

The chain joins TRBV18 to TRBJ1-3; maybe TRBD1 (6 bases). Looked up from germline, CDR1 is KGHSH and CDR2 is LQKENI. The V end was cut by 5 bases, the J end by 0 bases, with 14 bases between. The CDR3 covers 16 residues. CDR3 protein: CASSLEQGDSGNTIYF. CDR3 in DNA: TGTGCCAGCTCATTAGAACAGGGAGACTCTGGAAACACCATATATTTT. The whole variable domain, filled in from reference TRBV18 and TRBJ1-3, reads NAGVMQNPRHLVRRRGQEARLRCSPMKGHSHVYWYRQLPEEGLKFMVYLQKENIIDESGMPKERFSAEFPKEGPSILRIQQVVRGDSAAYFCASSLEQGDSGNTIYFGEGSWLTVV.

The J gene is TRBJ2-1, the V gene TRBV19; TRBD2 matches 8 bases. There are 12 residues in the CDR3. In germline, CDR1 is LNHDA, CDR2 SQIVND (reference sequence). J was trimmed by 6 bases and V by 10 bases; bases with no gene match: 5. CDR3 protein: CATQGLVNEQFF. The DNA for the CDR3 is TGTGCCACCCAGGGACTAGTCAATGAGCAGTTCTTC.

This chain uses TRBV15 with TRBJ2-6; 7 bases are a match to TRBD1. V trimming: 0 bases; J trimming: 2 bases; junction bases outside the gene matches: 4. This CDR3 spans 17 amino acids. Looked up from germline, CDR1 is LNHNV and CDR2 is YYDKDF (reference sequence). The CDR3 is CATSREGRGTGANVLTF. Written as DNA, the CDR3 is TGTGCCACCAGCAGAGAGGGCAGGGGGACTGGGGCCAACGTCCTGACTTTC. The whole variable domain, remainder taken from reference TRBV15 and TRBJ2-6, is DAMVIQNPRYQVTQFGKPVTLSCSQTLNHNVMYWYQQKSSQAPKLLFHYYDKDFNNEADTPDNFQSRRPNTSFCFLDIRSPGLGDTAMYLCATSREGRGTGANVLTFGAGSRLTVL.

Details on this clone: The sample carries other DNA sequences with the same CDR3. The chain links TRBV7-9 to TRBJ1-2; TRBD1 agrees at 7 bases. V lost 5 bases and J lost 8; bases outside the gene matches: 8. The CDR3 spans 13 residues. CDR1 is SEHNR, CDR2 FQNEAQ, per germline (reference sequence). DNA of the CDR3: TGTGCCAGCAGCCCAACAGGGGAAGGCGGCTACACCTTC. Translating gives CASSPTGEGGYTF.

The chain couples TRBV2 to TRBJ2-4; a weak D match, TRBD2 (6 bases). CDR3 length: 15 residues. Germline-derived CDR1 and CDR2 are SNHLY and FYNNEI. Trimming took 3 bases from V and 3 from J, leaving 12 bases between them. CDR3 sequence: CASSDTSTNKNIQYF. The CDR3 nucleotides read TGTGCCAGCAGTGATACTAGCACCAACAAAAACATTCAGTACTTC. Combining the CDR3 with reference TRBV2 and TRBJ2-4 gives the whole variable domain EPEVTQTPSHQVTQMGQEVILRCVPISNHLYFYWYRQILGQKVEFLVSFYNNEISEKSEIFDDQFSVERPDGSNFTLKIRSTKLEDSAMYFCASSDTSTNKNIQYFGAGTRLSVL.

This chain connects TRBV6-1 to TRBJ1-2; tentatively, D is TRBD1 (6 bases). The germline CDR1 and CDR2 sequences are MNHNS and SASEGT. CDR3 size: 15 residues. Trimming took 3 bases from V and 2 from J, leaving 13 bases between them. The CDR3 region has the DNA TGTGCCAGCAGTGAGGTGGCGGGGGCAAACTATGGCTACACCTTC. Translating gives CASSEVAGANYGYTF.

This chain uses TRBV27 with TRBJ1-2; 8 nucleotides agree with TRBD1. The CDR3 covers 13 residues. Germline loops: CDR1 MNHEY, CDR2 SMNVEV (reference sequence). V shed 6 bases, J shed 6 bases, and the junction held 6 bases outside the gene matches. The CDR3 bases are TGTGCCAGCAGCTCCCGGACAGGGAATGGCTACACCTTC. Residues: CASSSRTGNGYTF.